This TCR beta chain was captured by sequencing in a study of cytomegalovirus exposure and HLA in healthy donors. Study in general: In a later analysis, it was reported that the approximately 110 validation repertoires had been produced on the same platform as the roughly 700 repertoires belonging to the first cohort. Study-level results: In a later analysis, first-cohort TCR clusters were found to tend to co-occur in the 95 to 150 validation repertoires. Despite most TCR sequences being rare, some public TCRs occurred in many donors.

Looked up from germline, CDR1 is MNHNS and CDR2 is SASEGT. V was clipped by 3 bases and J by 8 bases; unmatched bases: 10. The CDR3 contains 15 residues. Profiled with immunoSEQ multiplex PCR; TCRdb holds only in-frame clones, not every one. The top ten clones hold around 0.88% of a sample with 250,000 to 400,000 clones, around 90% of them seen once. Comments on this clone: Antigen specificity is unknown.

The chain links TRBV6-1 to TRBJ1-2; 9 bases map to TRBD1. Sequencing input: PBMCs. The receptor was derived from a man younger than 45 in good health and CMV-seronegative. The CDR3 loop reads CASSDGRTGVDGYTF. The CDR3 region has the DNA TGTGCCAGCAGTGATGGCCGGACAGGGGTCGACGGCTACACCTTC.